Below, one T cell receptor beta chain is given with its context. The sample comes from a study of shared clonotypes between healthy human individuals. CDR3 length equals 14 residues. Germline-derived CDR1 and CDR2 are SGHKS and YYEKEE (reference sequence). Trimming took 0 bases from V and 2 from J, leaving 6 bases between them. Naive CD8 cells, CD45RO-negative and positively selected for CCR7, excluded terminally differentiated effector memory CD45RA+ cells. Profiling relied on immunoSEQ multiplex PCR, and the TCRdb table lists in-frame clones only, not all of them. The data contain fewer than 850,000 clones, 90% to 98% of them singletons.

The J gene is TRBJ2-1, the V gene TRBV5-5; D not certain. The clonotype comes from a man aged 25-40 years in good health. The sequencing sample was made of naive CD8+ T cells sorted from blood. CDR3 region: CASSLEAPYNEQFF. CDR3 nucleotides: TGTGCCAGCAGCTTGGAGGCACCCTACAATGAGCAGTTCTTC.